This section outlines one T cell receptor (beta chain) sequence together with its context. Its specificity is not known. PCR primers comprised 60 Vbeta and 13 Jbeta primers. Profiled with immunoSEQ multiplex PCR; TCRdb holds only in-frame clones, not every one. The repertoire holds 100,000 to 150,000 clones, with approximately 80% as singletons. The CDR3 totals 19 residues. Germline CDR1 reads MDHEN; CDR2 reads SYDVKM. V lost 1 base and J lost 0, with 18 bases in between. The sample comes from a study of cytomegalovirus exposure and HLA in healthy donors. Whole-study results and caveats: In an earlier analysis, productive rearrangement rates for most beta V segments clustered near 87% or 30%.

The chain recombines TRBV28 with TRBJ1-4; tentative D call: TRBD1 (5 bases). The TCR sequence derives from a male donor in good health and CMV-seropositive. The sample was PBMCs. DNA of the CDR3: TGTGCCAGCAGTTTATCGACCCGGGACCCGGGGGCAACTAATGAAAAACTGTTTTTT. This sequence encodes CASSLSTRDPGATNEKLFF. Drawing the rest from reference TRBV28 and TRBJ1-4, the complete variable domain is DVKVTQSSRYLVKRTGEKVFLECVQDMDHENMFWYRQDPGLGLRLIYFSYDVKMKEKGDIPEGYSVSREKKERFSLILESASTNQTSMYLCASSLSTRDPGATNEKLFFGSGTQLSVL.